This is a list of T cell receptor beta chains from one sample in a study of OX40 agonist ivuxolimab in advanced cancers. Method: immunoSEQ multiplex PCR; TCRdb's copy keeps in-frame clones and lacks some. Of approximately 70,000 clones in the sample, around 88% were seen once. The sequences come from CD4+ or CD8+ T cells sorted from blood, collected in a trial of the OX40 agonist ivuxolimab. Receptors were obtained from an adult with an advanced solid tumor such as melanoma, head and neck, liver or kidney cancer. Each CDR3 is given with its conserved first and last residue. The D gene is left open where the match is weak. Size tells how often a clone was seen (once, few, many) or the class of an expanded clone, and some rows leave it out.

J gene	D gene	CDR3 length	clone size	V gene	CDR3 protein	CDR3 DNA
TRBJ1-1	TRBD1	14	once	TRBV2	CARGQGGVWTEAFF	TGTGCCAGAGGACAGGGTGGGGTGTGGACTGAAGCTTTCTTT
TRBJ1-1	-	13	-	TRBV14	CASSLQENTEAFF	TGTGCCAGCAGCCTCCAGGAGAACACTGAAGCTTTCTTT
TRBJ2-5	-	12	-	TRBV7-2	CASSGYYETQYF	TGTGCCAGCAGCGGATACTACGAGACCCAGTACTTC
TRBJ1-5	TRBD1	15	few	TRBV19	CASSISGTGVQPQHF	TGTGCCAGTAGTATCAGTGGGACAGGGGTTCAGCCCCAGCATTTT
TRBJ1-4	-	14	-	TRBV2	CASSRQRANEKLFF	TGTGCCAGCAGTAGACAGAGAGCAAATGAAAAACTGTTTTTT
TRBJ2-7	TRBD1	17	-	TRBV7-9	CASSGQGNRGSSYEQYF	TGTGCCAGCAGCGGCCAAGGAAACAGGGGTAGCTCCTACGAGCAGTACTTC
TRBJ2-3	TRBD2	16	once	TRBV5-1	CASSLAAGGVADTQYF	TGCGCCAGCAGCTTGGCTGCGGGAGGAGTGGCAGATACGCAGTATTTT
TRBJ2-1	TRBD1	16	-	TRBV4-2	CASSPGWDRVLNEQFF	TGTGCCAGCAGCCCAGGATGGGACAGGGTTTTAAATGAGCAGTTCTTC
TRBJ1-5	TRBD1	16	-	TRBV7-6	CASSPNRGRGGQPQHF	TGTGCCAGCAGCCCCAACAGGGGGCGAGGCGGTCAGCCCCAGCATTTT
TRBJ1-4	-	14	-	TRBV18	CASSPEPTNEKLFF	TGTGCCAGCTCACCAGAACCGACTAATGAAAAACTGTTTTTT
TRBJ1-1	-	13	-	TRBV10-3	CAISRGGETEAFF	TGTGCCATCAGTAGAGGGGGTGAGACTGAAGCTTTCTTT
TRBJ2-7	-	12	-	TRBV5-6	CASSFTGYEQYF	TGTGCCAGCAGCTTCACAGGGTACGAGCAGTACTTC
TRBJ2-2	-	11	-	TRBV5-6	CASSFRGELFF	TGTGCCAGCAGCTTCCGTGGGGAGCTGTTTTTT
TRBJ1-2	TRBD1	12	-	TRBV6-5	CASSRRGHGYTF	TGTGCCAGCAGTCGGAGGGGGCATGGCTACACCTTC
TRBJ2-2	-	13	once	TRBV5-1	CASSLIGTGELFF	TGCGCCAGCAGCTTGATCGGCACCGGGGAGCTGTTTTTT
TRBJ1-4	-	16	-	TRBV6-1	CASSGGRGSTNEKLFF	TGTGCCAGCAGTGGAGGCAGGGGATCAACTAATGAAAAACTGTTTTTT
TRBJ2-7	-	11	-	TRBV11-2	CASSRVYEQYF	TGTGCCAGCAGCCGTGTCTACGAGCAGTACTTC
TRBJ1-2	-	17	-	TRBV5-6	CASSLDRGLDFGYGYTF	TGTGCCAGCAGCTTGGACCGGGGATTAGACTTTGGGTATGGCTACACCTTC
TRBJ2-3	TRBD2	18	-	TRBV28	CASSPTPGTSGSRDTQYF	TGTGCCAGCAGCCCAACTCCCGGGACTAGCGGGAGCAGGGATACGCAGTATTTT
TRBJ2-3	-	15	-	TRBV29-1	CSVEDWQRGTDTQYF	TGCAGCGTTGAAGATTGGCAACGGGGCACAGATACGCAGTATTTT
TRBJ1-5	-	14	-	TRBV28	CASSLSQANQPQHF	TGTGCCAGCAGTTTATCACAGGCCAATCAGCCCCAGCATTTT
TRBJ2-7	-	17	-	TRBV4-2	CASSQDLSADYSYEQYF	TGTGCCAGCAGCCAAGATTTAAGCGCGGATTACTCCTACGAGCAGTACTTC
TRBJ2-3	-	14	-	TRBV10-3	CAISESVLTDTQYF	TGTGCCATCAGTGAGTCGGTACTGACAGATACGCAGTATTTT
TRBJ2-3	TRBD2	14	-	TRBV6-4	CASRPSGNTDTQYF	TGTGCCAGCCGGCCGAGCGGGAATACAGATACGCAGTATTTT
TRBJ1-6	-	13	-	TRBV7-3	CASSLGPGSPLHF	TGTGCCAGCAGCTTAGGGCCAGGTTCACCCCTCCACTTT
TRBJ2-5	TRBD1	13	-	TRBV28	CASRINRDRDEYF	TGTGCCAGCAGGATTAACCGGGACAGGGATGAGTACTTC
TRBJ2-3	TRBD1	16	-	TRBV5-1	CASIRDRRTSTDTQYF	TGCGCCAGCATCAGGGACAGGCGAACTAGCACAGATACGCAGTATTTT
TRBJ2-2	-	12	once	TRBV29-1	CSVWRGFGELFF	TGCAGCGTTTGGAGGGGCTTCGGGGAGCTGTTTTTT
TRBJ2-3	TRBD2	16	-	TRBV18	CASSPPGLAITDTQYF	TGTGCCAGCTCACCACCAGGACTAGCAATCACAGATACGCAGTATTTT
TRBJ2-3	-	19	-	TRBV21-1	CASSKALSVAGWGTDTQYF	TGTGCCAGCAGCAAAGCGCTTTCGGTAGCGGGATGGGGCACAGATACGCAGTATTTT
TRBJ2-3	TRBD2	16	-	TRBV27	CASRTWTGGPGDTQYF	TGTGCCAGCAGGACGTGGACGGGAGGGCCCGGAGATACGCAGTATTTT
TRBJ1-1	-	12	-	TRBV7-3	CASSFGAGRAFF	TGTGCCAGCAGCTTTGGGGCAGGTCGAGCTTTCTTT
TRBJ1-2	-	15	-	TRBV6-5	CASSTLTASTGGYTF	TGTGCCAGCAGTACCCTCACGGCCTCAACGGGGGGCTACACCTTC
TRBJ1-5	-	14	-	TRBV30	CAWSARGKNQPQHF	TGTGCCTGGAGTGCTAGGGGGAAGAATCAGCCCCAGCATTTT
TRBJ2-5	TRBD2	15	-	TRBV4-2	CASSLASGIQETQYF	TGTGCCAGCAGCTTGGCTAGCGGAATCCAAGAGACCCAGTACTTC
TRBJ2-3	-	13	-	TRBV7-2	CASSLESTDTQYF	TGTGCCAGCAGCTTAGAAAGCACAGATACGCAGTATTTT
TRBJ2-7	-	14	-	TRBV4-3	CASGNFPGAYEQYF	TGCGCCAGCGGGAACTTCCCCGGCGCCTACGAGCAGTACTTC
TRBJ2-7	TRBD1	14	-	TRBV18	CASSLTGSSYEQYF	TGTGCCAGCTCACTGACAGGGAGCTCCTACGAGCAGTACTTC
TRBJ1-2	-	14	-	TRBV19	CASRRAGRDYGYTF	TGTGCCAGTAGGCGGGCAGGCCGGGACTATGGCTACACCTTC
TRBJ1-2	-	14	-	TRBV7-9	CASSARQANGGYTF	TGTGCCAGCAGCGCACGACAGGCCAATGGGGGCTACACCTTC